This T cell receptor (beta chain) was documented in a study of T cell changes during pregnancy in multiple sclerosis. This table comes from immunoSEQ multiplex PCR, and its TCRdb copy is limited to in-frame clones, with some not included. Counted here are 100,000 or so clones, approximately 90% occurring once; the ten biggest clones make up approximately 1.2%. Trimming stripped 2 bases from V and 7 bases from J, with 6 bases between. This CDR3 comprises 12 residues. Germline V gives CDR1 MGHRA, CDR2 YSYEKL. This clone was recorded many times. This TCR was sampled from a female donor with multiple sclerosis, enrolled in a pregnancy study. The source material was peripheral blood, sampled in the second trimester of pregnancy. The gene calls are TRBV4-1 and TRBJ1-5, with no clear D. As DNA, the CDR3 is TGCGCCAGCAGCCAAATTCTCCAGCCCCAGCATTTT. This sequence encodes CASSQILQPQHF.